This T cell receptor beta chain was identified during a study of T cell repertoires in cytomegalovirus infection. Looking at the study overall: CMV epitopes that were recently identified and HLA-C-restricted were used alongside well-studied HLA-B-restricted ones. An indication of both CMV infection and matching HLA type came from public TCR beta signatures. Study-level points and caveats: Cumulative frequency of public TCR beta families picked out carriers of CMV plus the relevant HLA.

Trimming took off 5 bases at V and 3 bases at J, with 17 bases between the two ends. This CDR3 comprises 15 residues. Germline CDR1 is SGHVS and CDR2 is FQNEAQ. Using its own MiXCR run on the reads, TCRdb lists one record per CDR3 protein. The table includes approximately 990,000 distinct CDR3 sequences, more than 25% detected once. There are a few counts of this clonotype. What it recognizes is unknown. The TCR was taken from a human donor in good health (CMV status not recorded). Some clones in this sample may be carry-over from other donors' samples. The V gene is TRBV7-8, the J gene TRBJ2-7, with D possibly TRBD1 on 5 matching bases. The source was cultured CD8+ T cells from PBMCs, collected from culture after CMV antigen stimulation. The CDR3 sequence: CASSPDSSLGYEQYF. In DNA form, the CDR3 reads TGTGCCAGCAGCCCTGACAGCTCCCTAGGCTACGAGCAGTACTTC.